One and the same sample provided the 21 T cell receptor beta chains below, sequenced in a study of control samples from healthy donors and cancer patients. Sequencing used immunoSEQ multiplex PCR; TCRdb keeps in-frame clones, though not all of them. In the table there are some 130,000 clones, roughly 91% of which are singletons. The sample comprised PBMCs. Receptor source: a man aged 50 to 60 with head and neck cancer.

The CDR3 DNA is TGTGCCAGCAGCGGGACAGGGTCCGATGGCTACACCTTC. The encoded protein is CASSGTGSDGYTF. The chain joins TRBV9 to TRBJ1-2, with 8 bases aligning to TRBD1. The CDR3 is made up of 13 amino acids. With V trimmed by 3 bases and J by 6 bases, 4 bases remained unmatched. The germline V gene has CDR1 SGDLS and CDR2 YYNGEE.

Here the CDR3 reads CASSHFGGPSNEKLFF. DNA for the CDR3: TGTGCCAGCAGCCACTTCGGGGGGCCATCTAATGAAAAACTGTTTTTT. The J gene is TRBJ1-4, the V gene TRBV4-2, with TRBD1 as a possible D gene (6 bases). This CDR3 spans 16 amino acids. Trimming took off 3 bases at V and 3 bases at J, with 14 bases between the two ends. Germline V lookup: CDR1 LGHNA, CDR2 YNFKEQ.

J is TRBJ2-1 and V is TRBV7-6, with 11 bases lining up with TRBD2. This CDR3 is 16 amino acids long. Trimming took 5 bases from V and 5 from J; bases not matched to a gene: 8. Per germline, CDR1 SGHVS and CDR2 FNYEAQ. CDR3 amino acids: CASSTFSGGANNEQFF. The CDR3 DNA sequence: TGTGCCAGCAGCACATTTAGCGGGGGGGCCAACAATGAGCAGTTCTTC.

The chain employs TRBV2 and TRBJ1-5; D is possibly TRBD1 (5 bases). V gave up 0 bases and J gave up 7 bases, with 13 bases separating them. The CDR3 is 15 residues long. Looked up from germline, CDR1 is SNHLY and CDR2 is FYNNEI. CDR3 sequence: CASSEALRRGQPQHF. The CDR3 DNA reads TGTGCCAGCAGTGAAGCGCTTCGTAGGGGCCAGCCCCAGCATTTT. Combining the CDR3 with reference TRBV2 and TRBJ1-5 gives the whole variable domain EPEVTQTPSHQVTQMGQEVILRCVPISNHLYFYWYRQILGQKVEFLVSFYNNEISEKSEIFDDQFSVERPDGSNFTLKIRSTKLEDSAMYFCASSEALRRGQPQHFGDGTRLSIL.

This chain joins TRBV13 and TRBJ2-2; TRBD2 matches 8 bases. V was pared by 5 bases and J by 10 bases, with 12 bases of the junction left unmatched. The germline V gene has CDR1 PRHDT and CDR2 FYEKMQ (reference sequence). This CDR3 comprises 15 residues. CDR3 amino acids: CASSPTGGSLEELFF. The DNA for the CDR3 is TGTGCCAGCAGCCCCACGGGGGGGTCTCTGGAGGAGCTGTTTTTT.

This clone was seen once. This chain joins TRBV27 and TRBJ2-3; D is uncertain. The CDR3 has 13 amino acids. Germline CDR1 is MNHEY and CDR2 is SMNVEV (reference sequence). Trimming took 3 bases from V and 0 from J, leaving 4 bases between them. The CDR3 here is CASSFLSTDTQYF. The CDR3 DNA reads TGTGCCAGCAGTTTCTTAAGCACAGATACGCAGTATTTT.

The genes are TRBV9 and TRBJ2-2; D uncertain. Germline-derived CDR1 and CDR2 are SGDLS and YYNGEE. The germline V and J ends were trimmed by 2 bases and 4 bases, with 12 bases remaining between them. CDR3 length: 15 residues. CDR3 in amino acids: CASSVSGPGTGELFF. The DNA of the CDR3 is TGTGCCAGCAGCGTGTCCGGGCCAGGCACCGGGGAGCTGTTTTTT.

The CDR3 loop reads CASSGRGSGNTEAFF. The CDR3 DNA reads TGTGCCAGTAGTGGTCGGGGGTCAGGGAACACTGAAGCTTTCTTT. The chain uses TRBV19 and TRBJ1-1, with D tentatively TRBD1 (5 bases). Trimming cost V 5 bases and J 1 base, with 14 bases left between them. CDR1 LNHDA and CDR2 SQIVND come from the germline V gene (reference sequence). This CDR3 is built from 15 residues.

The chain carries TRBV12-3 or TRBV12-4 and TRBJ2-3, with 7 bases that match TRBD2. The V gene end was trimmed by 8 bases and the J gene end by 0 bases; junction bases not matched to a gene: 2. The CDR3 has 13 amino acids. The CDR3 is CASGLDSTDTQYF. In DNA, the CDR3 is TGTGCCAGCGGACTAGATAGCACAGATACGCAGTATTTT.

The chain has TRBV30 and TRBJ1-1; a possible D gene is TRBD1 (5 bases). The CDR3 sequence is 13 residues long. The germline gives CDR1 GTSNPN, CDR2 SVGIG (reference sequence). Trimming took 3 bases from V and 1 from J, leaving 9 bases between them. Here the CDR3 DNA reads TGTGCCTGGAGCTGGGACCGGAACACTGAAGCTTTCTTT. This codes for CAWSWDRNTEAFF.

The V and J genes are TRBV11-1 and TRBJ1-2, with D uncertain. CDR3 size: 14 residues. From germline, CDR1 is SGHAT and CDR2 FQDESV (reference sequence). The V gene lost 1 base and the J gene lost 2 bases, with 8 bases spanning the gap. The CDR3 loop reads CASSLGRLNYGYTF. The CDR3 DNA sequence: TGTGCCAGCAGCTTAGGACGGCTAAACTATGGCTACACCTTC.

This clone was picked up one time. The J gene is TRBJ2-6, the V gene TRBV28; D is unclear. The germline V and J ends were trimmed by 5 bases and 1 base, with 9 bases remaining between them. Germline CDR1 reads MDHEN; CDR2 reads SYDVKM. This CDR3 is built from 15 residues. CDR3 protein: CASSKRRSGANVLTF. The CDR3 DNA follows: TGTGCCAGCAGTAAAAGACGGTCTGGGGCCAACGTCCTGACTTTC.

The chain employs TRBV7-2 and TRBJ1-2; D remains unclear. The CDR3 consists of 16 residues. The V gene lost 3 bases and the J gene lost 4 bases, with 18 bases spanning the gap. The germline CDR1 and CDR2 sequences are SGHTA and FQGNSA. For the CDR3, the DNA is TGTGCCAGCAGCTTGAGTGCCGGGGAGGGCCTCTATGGCTACACCTTC. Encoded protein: CASSLSAGEGLYGYTF.

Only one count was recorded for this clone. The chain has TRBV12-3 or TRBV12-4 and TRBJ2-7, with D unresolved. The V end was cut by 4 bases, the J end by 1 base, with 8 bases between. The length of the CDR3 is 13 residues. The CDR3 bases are TGTGCCAGCAGTTACCAGAGGTCCTACGAGCAGTACTTC. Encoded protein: CASSYQRSYEQYF.

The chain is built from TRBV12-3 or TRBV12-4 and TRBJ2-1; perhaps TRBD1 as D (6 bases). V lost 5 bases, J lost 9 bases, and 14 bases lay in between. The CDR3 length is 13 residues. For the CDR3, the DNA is TGTGCCAGCAGTCGGTCGAGGGGGACTGAGCAGTTCTTC. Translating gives CASSRSRGTEQFF.

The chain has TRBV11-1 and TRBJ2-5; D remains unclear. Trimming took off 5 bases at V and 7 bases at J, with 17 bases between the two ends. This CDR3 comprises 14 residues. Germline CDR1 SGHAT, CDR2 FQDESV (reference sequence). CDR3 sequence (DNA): TGTGCCAGCAGCCCCAACTACCTTGCCGGGACCCAGTACTTC. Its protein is CASSPNYLAGTQYF.

CDR3 loop: CASRGTVLFYGYTF. In DNA form, the CDR3 reads TGTGCCAGCAGAGGGACTGTCTTGTTCTATGGCTACACCTTC. The chain employs TRBV28 and TRBJ1-2; a possible D gene is TRBD1 (5 bases). This CDR3 spans 14 amino acids. Germline V gene lookup returns CDR1 MDHEN and CDR2 SYDVKM. The V end lost 6 bases, the J end lost 4 bases, and 15 bases lay between the germline ends.

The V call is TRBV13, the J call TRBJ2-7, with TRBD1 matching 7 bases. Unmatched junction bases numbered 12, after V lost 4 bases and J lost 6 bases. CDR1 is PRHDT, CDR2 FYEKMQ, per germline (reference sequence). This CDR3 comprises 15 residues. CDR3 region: CASSSDAGTVFEQYF. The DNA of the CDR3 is TGTGCCAGCAGCTCGGACGCCGGGACAGTGTTCGAGCAGTACTTC. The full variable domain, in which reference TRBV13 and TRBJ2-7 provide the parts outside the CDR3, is AAGVIQSPRHLIKEKRETATLKCYPIPRHDTVYWYQQGPGQDPQFLISFYEKMQSDKGSIPDRFSAQQFSDYHSELNMSSLELGDSALYFCASSSDAGTVFEQYFGPGTRLTVT.

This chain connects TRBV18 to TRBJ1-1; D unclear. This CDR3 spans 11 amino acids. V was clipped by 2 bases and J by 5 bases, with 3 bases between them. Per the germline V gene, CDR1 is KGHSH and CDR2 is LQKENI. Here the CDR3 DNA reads TGTGCCAGCTCACCAGGGACTGAAGCTTTCTTT. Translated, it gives CASSPGTEAFF.

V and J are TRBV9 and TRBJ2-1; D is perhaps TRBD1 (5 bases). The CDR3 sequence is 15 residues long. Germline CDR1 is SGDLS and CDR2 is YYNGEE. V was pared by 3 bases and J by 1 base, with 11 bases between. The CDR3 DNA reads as TGTGCCAGCAGCGAAGGGGTGAGTTCCTACAATGAGCAGTTCTTC. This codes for CASSEGVSSYNEQFF.

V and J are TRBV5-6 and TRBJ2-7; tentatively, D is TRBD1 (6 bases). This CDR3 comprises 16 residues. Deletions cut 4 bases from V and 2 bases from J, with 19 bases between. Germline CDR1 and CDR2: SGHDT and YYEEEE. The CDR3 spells CASSRVQGKGAYEQYF. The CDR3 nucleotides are TGTGCCAGCAGCAGAGTACAGGGAAAGGGCGCCTACGAGCAGTACTTC.